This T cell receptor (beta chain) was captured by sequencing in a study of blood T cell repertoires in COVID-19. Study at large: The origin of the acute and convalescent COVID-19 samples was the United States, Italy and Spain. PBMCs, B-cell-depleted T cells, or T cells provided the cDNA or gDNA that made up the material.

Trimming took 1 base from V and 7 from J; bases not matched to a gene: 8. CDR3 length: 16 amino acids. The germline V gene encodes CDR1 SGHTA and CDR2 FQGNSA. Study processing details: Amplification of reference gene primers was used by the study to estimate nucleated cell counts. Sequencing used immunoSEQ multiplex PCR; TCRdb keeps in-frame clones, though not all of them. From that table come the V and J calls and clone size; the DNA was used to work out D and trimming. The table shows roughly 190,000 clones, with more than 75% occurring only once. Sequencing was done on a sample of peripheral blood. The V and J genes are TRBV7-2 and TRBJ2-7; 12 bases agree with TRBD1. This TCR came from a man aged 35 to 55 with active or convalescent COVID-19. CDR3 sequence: CASSLVPGTGGGEQYF. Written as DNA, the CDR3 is TGTGCCAGCAGCTTAGTTCCCGGGACAGGGGGCGGTGAGCAGTACTTC. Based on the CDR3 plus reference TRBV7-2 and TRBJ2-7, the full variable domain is GAGVSQSPSNKVTEKGKDVELRCDPISGHTALYWYRQSLGQGLEFLIYFQGNSAPDKSGLPSDRFSAERTGGSVSTLTIQRTQQEDSAVYLCASSLVPGTGGGEQYFGPGTRLTVT.